What follows are 32 T cell receptor beta chains derived from one specimen sequenced in a study of identical twins. TCRdb reanalysed the 5' RACE reads using MiXCR and keeps one entry per CDR3 protein. The data show 700,000 or so distinct CDR3 sequences, with over 8.5% seen just once and roughly 0.97% held by the top ten. These data were also filed under a second study, of yellow fever vaccine responses in identical twins.

Input material: PBMCs. The receptor source for this set is a woman aged 18-29 years in good health.

This clonotype was seen many times. The chain has TRBV12-3 or TRBV12-4 and TRBJ1-5; D remains unclear. Trimming left V 5 bases short and J 1 base short, with 15 bases between. The CDR3 runs to 16 residues. DNA for the CDR3: TGTGCCAGCAGTCCCTTGGGTAGGGCGAGCAATCAGCCCCAGCATTTT. Amino acid sequence: CASSPLGRASNQPQHF.

This clonotype was counted many times. V usage is TRBV28 and J usage is TRBJ2-5; 13 nucleotides match TRBD2. V dropped 6 bases and J dropped 7; count of bases not matched to a gene: 14. There are 17 residues in the CDR3. The germline V gene has CDR1 MDHEN and CDR2 SYDVKM. The CDR3 spells CASRGSTSGRYLPTQYF. The DNA for the CDR3 is TGTGCCAGCAGGGGTTCGACTAGCGGGAGGTATCTTCCGACCCAGTACTTC.

The rearrangement links TRBV6-5 to TRBJ2-2, with D possibly being TRBD1 (5 bases). The V end lost 0 bases, the J end lost 4 bases, and 12 bases lay between the germline ends. This CDR3 region has 16 residues. The germline V gene has CDR1 MNHEY and CDR2 SVGAGI. The CDR3 bases are TGTGCCAGCAGTTACTCGCCAGGGCATTCCACCGGGGAGCTGTTTTTT. Translated: CASSYSPGHSTGELFF.

In its sample, this clonotype was seen many times. The chain combines TRBV12-3 or TRBV12-4 with TRBJ2-2; 8 positions match TRBD1. CDR3 size: 16 residues. Trimming took 6 bases from V and 6 from J; bases not matched to a gene: 12. CDR3 loop: CASRMTDRATPGELFF. The CDR3 DNA reads as TGTGCCAGCAGGATGACGGACAGGGCGACCCCCGGGGAGCTGTTTTTT.

This clonotype was seen repeatedly, ten times or more. The rearrangement joins TRBV7-8 to TRBJ1-1; D ambiguous. The CDR3 has 12 amino acids. V lost 6 bases and J 7 bases, leaving 12 bases between the germline ends. CDR1 SGHVS and CDR2 FQNEAQ come from the germline V gene. CDR3 sequence reads: CASRPFSGEAFF. In DNA form, the CDR3 reads TGTGCCAGCAGACCCTTTAGCGGTGAAGCTTTCTTT.

This clonotype was seen only a few times. V is TRBV29-1 and J is TRBJ2-3; no reliable D call. CDR1 and CDR2 from the germline V gene are SQVTM and ANQGSEA. V lost 5 bases, J lost 5 bases, and 8 bases lay in between. The CDR3 contains 11 residues. The DNA of the CDR3 is TGCAGCGTTCAAAGGGTAGATACGCAGTATTTT. It yields the protein CSVQRVDTQYF.

This chain uses TRBV7-9 with TRBJ2-3; tentatively, D is TRBD2 (5 bases). Trimming removed 4 bases from V and 2 bases from J, with 13 bases in between. This CDR3 is built from 15 residues. Germline V gives CDR1 SEHNR, CDR2 FQNEAQ (reference sequence). CDR3 in amino acids: CASSSTVRDTDTQYF. The CDR3 DNA reads TGTGCCAGCAGCTCGACGGTCCGGGACACAGATACGCAGTATTTT.

This clonotype was observed many times. This chain joins TRBV12-3 or TRBV12-4 and TRBJ2-3; D may be TRBD1 or TRBD2 (5 bases each). The CDR3 is made up of 17 amino acids. V was trimmed by 6 bases and J by 7 bases, leaving 26 bases between them. This CDR3 is CASSIAGTRGPDHTQYF. The CDR3, as DNA: TGTGCCAGCAGCATCGCCGGGACCCGGGGCCCGGACCATACGCAGTATTTT.

The rearrangement uses TRBV2 and TRBJ2-6; the match to TRBD1 covers 7 bases. The CDR3 has 16 residues. CDR1 SNHLY and CDR2 FYNNEI come from the germline V gene. V was clipped by 3 bases and J by 2 bases; unmatched bases: 4. CDR3 amino acids: CASSENRGTGANVLTF. In DNA form, the CDR3 reads TGTGCCAGCAGTGAGAACAGGGGAACTGGGGCCAACGTCCTGACTTTC.

This chain connects TRBV5-1 to TRBJ2-2; D is uncertain. CDR3 size: 15 residues. Germline CDR1 reads SGHRS; CDR2 reads YFSETQ. V gave up 0 bases and J gave up 3 bases, with 9 bases separating them. The CDR3 loop is CASSLVGWDTGELFF. The CDR3 nucleotides are TGCGCCAGCAGCTTGGTGGGCTGGGACACCGGGGAGCTGTTTTTT.

This clonotype was detected ten times or more. The CDR3 DNA reads as TGTGCCAGCAGTCCCCGGGACAGGAACACTGAAGCTTTCTTT. It translates to CASSPRDRNTEAFF. The chain has TRBV27 and TRBJ1-1; 7 bases line up with TRBD1. Germline CDR1 MNHEY, CDR2 SMNVEV (reference sequence). V was pared by 5 bases and J by 1 base, with 4 bases of the junction left unmatched. This CDR3 region has 14 residues.

This chain links TRBV4-2 with TRBJ1-6; TRBD1 aligns across 10 bases. After removal of 4 bases from V and 9 bases from J, the junction contained 3 bases not matched to a gene. CDR3 length equals 14 residues. Germline CDR1 and CDR2: LGHNA and YNFKEQ. As DNA, the CDR3 is TGTGCCAGCAGCCTGGACAGGGGGGCTTCACCCCTCCACTTT. Translation: CASSLDRGASPLHF.

The V call is TRBV20-1, the J call TRBJ1-5; D might be TRBD1 (5 bases). V gave up 0 bases and J gave up 2 bases, with 11 bases separating them. Looked up from germline, CDR1 is DFQATT and CDR2 is SNEGSKA (reference sequence). This CDR3 region has 15 residues. The CDR3 loop reads CSARDRESGNQPQHF. The CDR3 DNA reads TGCAGTGCTAGAGACAGGGAATCCGGCAATCAGCCCCAGCATTTT.

A few counts support this clonotype. V is TRBV7-8 and J is TRBJ2-5; 8 positions agree with TRBD1. The CDR3 is 15 amino acids. Germline-derived CDR1 and CDR2 are SGHVS and FQNEAQ. After removal of 3 bases from V and 7 bases from J, the junction contained 10 bases not matched to a gene. CDR3 sequence (DNA): TGTGCCAGCAGCTTTGACGCCAGGACAGGGCTGACCCAGTACTTC. It specifies CASSFDARTGLTQYF. Based on the CDR3 plus reference TRBV7-8 and TRBJ2-5, the full variable domain is GAGVSQSPRYKVAKRGQDVALRCDPISGHVSLFWYQQALGQGPEFLTYFQNEAQLDKSGLPSDRFFAERPEGSVSTLKIQRTQQEDSAVYLCASSFDARTGLTQYFGPGTRLLVL.

V usage is TRBV6-2 or TRBV6-3 and J usage is TRBJ2-5, with 8 bases identical to TRBD2. This CDR3 is built from 16 residues. V shed 4 bases and J 4 bases; nucleotides not matched to a gene: 11. The germline gives CDR1 MNHEY, CDR2 SVGEGT. The CDR3 nucleotides are TGTGCCAGCAGTTCCCCCGGGACTAGTTCATCAGAGACCCAGTACTTC. Protein product: CASSSPGTSSSETQYF.

This clonotype was observed a few times. This chain links TRBV7-9 with TRBJ2-2, with 8 bases that match TRBD2. This CDR3 has 17 residues. The V and J ends lost 5 bases and 3 bases, in that order; junction bases with no gene match: 11. Looked up from germline, CDR1 is SEHNR and CDR2 is FQNEAQ (reference sequence). The CDR3 DNA reads as TGTGCCAGCAGCCCCCGTAGGGCGGGGGGATACACCGGGGAGCTGTTTTTT. It codes for CASSPRRAGGYTGELFF.

The chain is built from TRBV19 and TRBJ2-7; TRBD1 might be the D (6 bases). CDR1 and CDR2 from the germline V gene are LNHDA and SQIVND (reference sequence). The length of the CDR3 is 11 residues. V lost 11 bases to trimming and J lost 4 bases, with 12 bases between them. In nucleotides, the CDR3 is TGTGCCTGTGGACAGTCATACGAGCAGTACTTC. Encoded protein: CACGQSYEQYF.

The sample holds many counts of this clonotype. The chain uses TRBV5-1 and TRBJ2-1, with D hard to call. This CDR3 is 18 amino acids long. Germline assignment: CDR1 SGHRS and CDR2 YFSETQ. V gave up 4 bases and J gave up 0 bases, with 20 bases separating them. The CDR3 DNA follows: TGCGCCAGCAGCCCATCCTCCAAGTTTGCAAGCTCCTACAATGAGCAGTTCTTC. Translating it yields CASSPSSKFASSYNEQFF. Combining the CDR3 with reference TRBV5-1 and TRBJ2-1 gives the whole variable domain KAGVTQTPRYLIKTRGQQVTLSCSPISGHRSVSWYQQTPGQGLQFLFEYFSETQRNKGNFPGRFSGRQFSNSRSEMNVSTLELGDSALYLCASSPSSKFASSYNEQFFGPGTRLTVL.

This clonotype was seen a few times. The chain links TRBV2 to TRBJ2-4; 9 bases are shared with TRBD2. V dropped 0 bases and J dropped 0; count of bases not matched to a gene: 6. Per germline, CDR1 SNHLY and CDR2 FYNNEI. This CDR3 has 18 residues. The CDR3 spells CASSEAASGVVAKNIQYF. CDR3 DNA sequence: TGTGCCAGCAGTGAAGCGGCTAGCGGGGTGGTAGCCAAAAACATTCAGTACTTC.

The table lists this clonotype with a few counts. The genes are TRBV7-8 and TRBJ1-1; D unclear. This CDR3 comprises 13 residues. V shed 4 bases and J shed 6 bases, with 12 bases lying between them. Germline CDR1 reads SGHVS; CDR2 reads FQNEAQ. The CDR3 DNA reads TGTGCCAGCAGCTACCCCCTCGGGCCTGAAGCTTTCTTT. Translating gives CASSYPLGPEAFF.

In its sample, this clonotype was seen many times. Relative to the germline gene, one junction end is altered; a read error may explain this. The V gene is TRBV12-3 or TRBV12-4, the J gene TRBJ2-2, with TRBD1 matching over 7 bases. This CDR3 contains 15 residues. Written as DNA, the CDR3 is TGTGCCAGCAGCTTAGGCAGGGGGTTCACCGGGGAGCTGTTTTTT. Amino acid sequence: CASSLGRGFTGELFF.

The CDR3 loop is CSVVDSYLNYGYTF. The CDR3, as DNA: TGCAGCGTAGTGGACAGCTATCTTAACTATGGCTACACCTTC. The chain combines TRBV29-1 with TRBJ1-2; tentatively, D is TRBD1 (6 bases). Trimming took 6 bases from V and 1 from J, leaving 15 bases between them. CDR1 and CDR2 (germline): SQVTM, ANQGSEA. This CDR3 is 14 amino acids long.

The chain joins TRBV20-1 to TRBJ2-7, with TRBD2 as a possible D gene (5 bases). CDR1 DFQATT and CDR2 SNEGSKA come from the germline V gene (reference sequence). The CDR3 extends over 13 amino acids. The CDR3: CSTPLSGFHEQYF. CDR3 nucleotides: TGCAGCACCCCCCTGTCGGGATTCCACGAGCAGTACTTC.

The chain is built from TRBV6-5 and TRBJ2-5; TRBD2 matches 14 bases. The trim removed 0 bases at V and 4 bases at J, leaving 7 bases unmatched. Germline V gives CDR1 MNHEY, CDR2 SVGAGI. The CDR3 sequence is 18 residues long. CDR3 amino acids: CASSYSTSGGESGETQYF. The CDR3 nucleotides read TGTGCCAGCAGTTACTCGACTAGCGGGGGGGAGTCGGGAGAGACCCAGTACTTC.

This clonotype came up a few times. The chain carries TRBV20-1 and TRBJ2-5; D might be TRBD1 (6 bases). This CDR3 spans 13 amino acids. Trimming left V 4 bases short and J 1 base short, with 10 bases between. CDR1 and CDR2 from the germline V gene are DFQATT and SNEGSKA (reference sequence). CDR3: CSAMPTGQETQYF. The DNA for the CDR3 is TGCAGTGCTATGCCGACAGGCCAAGAGACCCAGTACTTC.

This clonotype was found a few times. The chain joins TRBV7-2 to TRBJ2-7, with 13 bases identical to TRBD2. The V and J ends lost 5 bases and 9 bases, in that order; junction bases with no gene match: 7. The V gene's germline CDR1 is SGHTA and CDR2 FQGNSA. This CDR3 contains 14 residues. CDR3 coding DNA: TGTGCCAGCAGCCATGGACTAGCGGGGGAGGTGCAGTACTTC. Translated, it gives CASSHGLAGEVQYF.

This clonotype came up a few times. The V and J genes are TRBV4-3 and TRBJ2-1; 12 positions match TRBD2. The junction had 4 bases not matched to a gene; V was cut back by 0 bases and J by 4 bases. CDR1 is LGHNA and CDR2 is YSLEER in the germline V gene. The CDR3 contains 17 residues. The CDR3 DNA reads as TGCGCCAGCAGCCAAGATGGACTAGCGGGACCATACAATGAGCAGTTCTTC. Amino acid sequence: CASSQDGLAGPYNEQFF.

In this sample, this clonotype turned up many times. This chain uses TRBV29-1 with TRBJ1-1; TRBD1 matches 8 bases. The CDR3 totals 11 residues. V lost 7 bases, J lost 8 bases, and 6 bases stayed unmatched. The germline V gene has CDR1 SQVTM and CDR2 ANQGSEA. For the CDR3, the DNA is TGCAGCGGTGGGACAGGAGCCGAAGCTTTCTTT. Its translation is CSGGTGAEAFF.

The chain is built from TRBV5-1 and TRBJ2-2; TRBD1 might be the D (6 bases). V was shortened by 4 bases and J by 5 bases, with 15 bases between the two germline ends. Germline V CDR1 and CDR2: SGHRS, YFSETQ. This CDR3 is built from 15 residues. The CDR3 protein is CASSPKTGGTGELFF. CDR3 coding DNA: TGCGCCAGCAGCCCCAAGACAGGTGGGACCGGGGAGCTGTTTTTT.

This clonotype was observed many times. V and J are TRBV4-3 and TRBJ2-3, with 8 bases matching TRBD1. V lost 3 bases to trimming and J lost 1 base; unmatched junction nucleotides: 0. Germline V lookup: CDR1 LGHNA, CDR2 YSLEER. The CDR3 length is 14 residues. The CDR3 DNA is TGCGCCAGCAGCCAGACAGGGGGCACAGATACGCAGTATTTT. This sequence encodes CASSQTGGTDTQYF.

This clonotype has a handful of counts. V usage is TRBV6-2 or TRBV6-3 and J usage is TRBJ2-1, with TRBD2 identical over 11 bases. The CDR3 sequence is 18 residues long. CDR1 and CDR2 from the germline V gene are MNHEY and SVGEGT. V lost 2 bases and J lost 10; bases outside the gene matches: 16. CDR3 nucleotide sequence: TGTGCCAGCAGTTACGGGCTAGCGGGAGGACTTCTTACGGGGGAGCAGTTCTTC. This sequence encodes CASSYGLAGGLLTGEQFF.

This sequence joins TRBV7-2 and TRBJ1-4; TRBD1 aligns across 8 bases. Trimming at V came to 5 bases and at J to 6 bases, leaving 11 bases not matched to a gene. The CDR3 covers 16 residues. CDR1 is SGHTA and CDR2 is FQGNSA in the germline V gene. The CDR3 nucleotides are TGTGCCAGCAGCCTAAACTCCGGGACAGGATATGAAAAACTGTTTTTT. It encodes CASSLNSGTGYEKLFF.